The entry that follows covers one TCR beta chain sequence. This specimen comes from a study of T cell responses to AZD1222 COVID-19 vaccine. The table came from immunoSEQ multiplex PCR; TCRdb's copy has only in-frame clones and leaves some out. The sample comprises 90,000 to 150,000 clones, more than 85% of which are singletons, and 3% rests with the top ten. The V and J ends lost 4 bases and 0 bases, in that order; junction bases with no gene match: 6. This CDR3 has 16 amino acids. The V gene's germline CDR1 is SGHRS and CDR2 YFSETQ. This specimen consisted of peripheral blood, obtained 28 days after the second AZD1222 dose. This receptor was taken from an adult who received the AZD1222 COVID-19 vaccine. V gene TRBV5-1 combines with J gene TRBJ2-1, with 8 bases aligning to TRBD2. This CDR3 is CASSPGSGGSYNEQFF. CDR3 nucleotide sequence: TGCGCCAGCAGCCCGGGAAGCGGGGGCTCCTACAATGAGCAGTTCTTC. Full variable domain (remainder filled in from reference TRBV5-1 and TRBJ2-1): KAGVTQTPRYLIKTRGQQVTLSCSPISGHRSVSWYQQTPGQGLQFLFEYFSETQRNKGNFPGRFSGRQFSNSRSEMNVSTLELGDSALYLCASSPGSGGSYNEQFFGPGTRLTVL.